The 9 T cell receptor beta chains reported below all come from one sample, sequenced in a study of blood T cell repertoires in COVID-19. Sequencing was performed with immunoSEQ multiplex PCR; in TCRdb, only in-frame clones are kept and a portion is missing. Of about 190,000 clones in the sample, around four fifths were seen once. Material: peripheral blood. These TCRs come from a man younger than 40 with active or convalescent COVID-19.

V gene TRBV6-5 combines with J gene TRBJ2-3; 8 nucleotides line up with TRBD2. V lost 4 bases, J lost 1 base, and 4 bases stayed unmatched. This CDR3 comprises 15 residues. CDR1 and CDR2 (germline): MNHEY, SVGAGI. The CDR3 here is CASSSGRGGTDTQYF. The CDR3 DNA follows: TGTGCCAGCAGTTCCGGGAGGGGGGGCACAGATACGCAGTATTTT.

The V and J genes are TRBV7-2 and TRBJ1-2; D is unresolved. Germline V lookup: CDR1 SGHTA, CDR2 FQGNSA. The CDR3 runs 16 residues. V dropped 1 base and J dropped 2 bases, with 14 bases sitting between them. The DNA of the CDR3 is TGTGCCAGCAGCTTAGAAGCGGCTGTGGGGAACTATGGCTACACCTTC. This encodes CASSLEAAVGNYGYTF.

This clone was recorded only once. J is TRBJ1-5 and V is TRBV6-5, with 7 bases identical to TRBD1. The germline V gene encodes CDR1 MNHEY and CDR2 SVGAGI. V lost 6 bases and J lost 2; bases outside the gene matches: 7. This CDR3 is 15 amino acids long. The CDR3 DNA reads TGTGCCAGCAGGGCAGACAGGGATCGCAATCAGCCCCAGCATTTT. This sequence encodes CASRADRDRNQPQHF.

This clone has more than one count but fewer than ten. This chain connects TRBV2 to TRBJ2-2; 9 positions agree with TRBD1. Trimming cost V 10 bases and J 4 bases; bases outside gene matches: 7. Germline V gives CDR1 SNHLY, CDR2 FYNNEI. There are 14 residues in the CDR3. The CDR3: CAKRTGEGTGELFF. The CDR3 DNA follows: TGTGCCAAACGGACAGGGGAGGGCACCGGGGAGCTGTTTTTT.

The chain employs TRBV28 and TRBJ2-7; TRBD1 matches 7 bases. Trimming at V came to 6 bases and at J to 4 bases, leaving 9 bases not matched to a gene. Germline assignment: CDR1 MDHEN and CDR2 SYDVKM. This CDR3 spans 14 amino acids. The CDR3 is CASRHRDSWYEQYF. The CDR3 bases are TGTGCCAGCAGACACCGGGACAGTTGGTACGAGCAGTACTTC.

The sample holds a few counts of this clone. The chain links TRBV6-2 or TRBV6-3 to TRBJ2-7; D not resolved. Per germline, CDR1 MNHEY and CDR2 SVGEGT. V was cut by 6 bases and J by 3 bases, with 15 bases left in between. CDR3 length equals 14 residues. CDR3 residues: CASSNFRGYYEQYF. The CDR3 DNA reads as TGTGCCAGCAGCAACTTTAGAGGCTACTACGAGCAGTACTTC.

The CDR3 bases are TGCGCCAGCAGCTCTACCGGGACAGGGGGGACTGAAGCTTTCTTT. It specifies CASSSTGTGGTEAFF. The J gene is TRBJ1-1, the V gene TRBV5-1, with 11 bases lining up with TRBD1. J gave up 5 bases and V 3 bases, and 6 bases lay outside the gene matches. The CDR3 runs to 15 residues. Germline V gene data show CDR1 as SGHRS and CDR2 as YFSETQ.

This clone came up a few times. The V and J genes are TRBV29-1 and TRBJ1-2; 10 nucleotides line up with TRBD1. J lost 3 bases, V lost 7 bases, and 5 bases had no gene match. The CDR3 spans 13 residues. Germline loops: CDR1 SQVTM, CDR2 ANQGSEA. The CDR3 protein is CSATGGFDYGYTF. CDR3 DNA: TGCAGCGCGACAGGGGGCTTTGACTATGGCTACACCTTC.

The V and J genes are TRBV6-5 and TRBJ1-1, with D hard to call. CDR1 and CDR2 (germline): MNHEY, SVGAGI. The CDR3 has 14 amino acids. The ends were cut back, 6 bases at V and 1 base at J, with 12 bases in the middle. CDR3 sequence reads: CASRSAGGNTEAFF. The CDR3 region has the DNA TGTGCCAGCAGGAGTGCAGGTGGGAACACTGAAGCTTTCTTT.